A selection of T cell receptor beta chains follows, all from one sample in a study of vaccination effects on CD4 cells after COVID-19. Antigen specificity for these receptors is unknown. The repertoire was sequenced with immunoSEQ multiplex PCR; TCRdb's copy has only in-frame clones and lacks some. The sample consists of about 74,000 clones, approximately 80% of them appearing once. Sample: CD4+ T cells from PBMCs cultured without peptide, taken before COVID-19 vaccination. These receptors all come from a human donor who received a COVID-19 vaccine. Both conserved end residues are part of each CDR3.

j_call: TRBJ2-1; v_call: TRBV7-3; cdr3_aa: CASSLTLASGASEQFF
j_call: TRBJ1-6; v_call: TRBV14; cdr3_aa: CASRTGQANNSPLHF
j_call: TRBJ1-2; v_call: TRBV12-5; cdr3_aa: CASGPTGPYGYTF
j_call: TRBJ1-4; v_call: TRBV6-6; cdr3_aa: CASSYSRTGALEKLFF
j_call: TRBJ2-5; v_call: TRBV4-1; cdr3_aa: CASSQDRTGAQGTQYF
j_call: TRBJ1-6; v_call: TRBV7-9; cdr3_aa: CASSLTTGGYNSPLHF
j_call: TRBJ2-5; v_call: TRBV7-8; cdr3_aa: CASSAGGPAETQYF
j_call: TRBJ2-1; v_call: TRBV20-1; cdr3_aa: CSASRTSGGAAIHEQFF
j_call: TRBJ1-6; v_call: TRBV11-3; cdr3_aa: CASSPSGNSPLHF
j_call: TRBJ1-3; v_call: TRBV2; cdr3_aa: CASSSGPHTGNTIYF
j_call: TRBJ1-1; v_call: TRBV3-1/TRBV3-2; cdr3_aa: CASSPRYPGQTEAFF
j_call: TRBJ2-3; v_call: TRBV20-1; cdr3_aa: CSARIPDTQYF
j_call: TRBJ1-1; v_call: TRBV30; cdr3_aa: CAWATRGNTEAFF
j_call: TRBJ1-6; v_call: TRBV30; cdr3_aa: CAWADRGRSPLHF
j_call: TRBJ2-3; v_call: TRBV18; cdr3_aa: CASSLMGGAGTDTQYF
j_call: TRBJ1-5; v_call: TRBV18; cdr3_aa: CASSRRRFANQPQHF
j_call: TRBJ1-4; v_call: TRBV23-1; cdr3_aa: CASSQSAGAAGEKLFF
j_call: TRBJ1-4; v_call: TRBV2; cdr3_aa: CASRPRDRARSNEKLFF
j_call: TRBJ1-1; v_call: TRBV4-1; cdr3_aa: CASSQEGARQGGKTEAFF
j_call: TRBJ1-1; v_call: TRBV2; cdr3_aa: CASSRTLMNTEAFF